This T cell receptor beta chain is from a study of T cell responses to AZD1222 COVID-19 vaccine. Deletions cut 1 base from V and 5 bases from J, with 8 bases between. There are 13 residues in the CDR3. CDR1 MDHEN and CDR2 SYDVKM come from the germline V gene. Only in-frame clones appear in the TCRdb table, and some are missing; sequencing was by immunoSEQ multiplex PCR. The table includes 140,000 to 150,000 clones, 80% to 90% detected once. Sequenced material: peripheral blood, taken on day 0 of AZD1222 vaccination. The clonotype originates from an adult in good health. This rearrangement joins TRBV28 to TRBJ1-2, with a tentative D call TRBD1 (5 bases). The DNA of the CDR3 is TGTGCCAGCAGTTTATCGGGGGTTTATGGCTACACCTTC. Residues: CASSLSGVYGYTF.